This T cell receptor (beta chain) was retrieved from a study of blood T cell repertoires in COVID-19. Study-wide background: Researchers got acute and convalescent COVID-19 samples from the United States, Italy and Spain.

In the original analysis: Cell counts per sample came from amplifying reference gene primers. The assay was immunoSEQ multiplex PCR, and TCRdb's table has in-frame clones only and misses some. V and J calls and clone size follow that table, whereas D and trimming were derived from the DNA. This sample carries about 23,000 clones, around 94% of them seen once, and the ten largest clones take under 4.5%. The receptor was derived from a woman aged 45 to 65 with active COVID-19. Sequencing used peripheral blood.

The CDR3 is CASRRSGYTDTQYF. The CDR3 DNA reads as TGTGCCAGTAGAAGGAGCGGCTACACAGATACGCAGTATTTT. The chain uses TRBV19 and TRBJ2-3; tentatively, D is TRBD2 (5 bases). This CDR3 has 14 residues. With 6 bases removed from V and 2 bases from J, the gap between germline ends came to 12 bases. In germline, CDR1 is LNHDA, CDR2 SQIVND (reference sequence).